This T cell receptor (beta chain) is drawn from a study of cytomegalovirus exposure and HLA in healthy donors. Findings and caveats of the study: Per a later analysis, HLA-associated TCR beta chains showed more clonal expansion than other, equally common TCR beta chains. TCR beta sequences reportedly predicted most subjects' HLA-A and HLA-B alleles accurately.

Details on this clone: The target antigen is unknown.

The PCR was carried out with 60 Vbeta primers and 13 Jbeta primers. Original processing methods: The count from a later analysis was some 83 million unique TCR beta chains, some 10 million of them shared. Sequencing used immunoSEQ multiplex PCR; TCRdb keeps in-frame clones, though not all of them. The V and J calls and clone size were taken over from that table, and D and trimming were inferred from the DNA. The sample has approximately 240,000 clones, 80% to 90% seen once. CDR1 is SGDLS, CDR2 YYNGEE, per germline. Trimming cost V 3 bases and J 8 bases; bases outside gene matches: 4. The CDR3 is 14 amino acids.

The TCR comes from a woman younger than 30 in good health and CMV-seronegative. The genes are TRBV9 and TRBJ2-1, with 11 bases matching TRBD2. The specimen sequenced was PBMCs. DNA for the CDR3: TGTGCCAGCAGCGCGACTAGCGGGGTCTATGAGCAGTTCTTC. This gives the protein CASSATSGVYEQFF.